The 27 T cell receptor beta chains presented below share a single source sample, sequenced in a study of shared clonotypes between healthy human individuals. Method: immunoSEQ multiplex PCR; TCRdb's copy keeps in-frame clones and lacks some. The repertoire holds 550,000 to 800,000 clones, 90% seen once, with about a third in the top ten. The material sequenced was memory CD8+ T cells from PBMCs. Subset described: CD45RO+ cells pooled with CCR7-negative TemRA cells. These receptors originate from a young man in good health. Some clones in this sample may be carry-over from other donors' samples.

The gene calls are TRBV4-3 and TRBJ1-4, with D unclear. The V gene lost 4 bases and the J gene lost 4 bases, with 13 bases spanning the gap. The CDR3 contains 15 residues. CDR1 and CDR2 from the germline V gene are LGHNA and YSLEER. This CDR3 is CASSPGTAGNEKLFF. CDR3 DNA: TGCGCCAGCAGCCCAGGAACAGCCGGTAATGAAAAACTGTTTTTT.

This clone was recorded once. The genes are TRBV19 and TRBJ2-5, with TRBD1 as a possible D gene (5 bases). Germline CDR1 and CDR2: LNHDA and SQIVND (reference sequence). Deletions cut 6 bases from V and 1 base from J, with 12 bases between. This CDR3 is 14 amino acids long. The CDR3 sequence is CASRDRQFQETQYF. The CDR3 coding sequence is TGTGCCAGTAGGGATCGACAGTTCCAAGAGACCCAGTACTTC.

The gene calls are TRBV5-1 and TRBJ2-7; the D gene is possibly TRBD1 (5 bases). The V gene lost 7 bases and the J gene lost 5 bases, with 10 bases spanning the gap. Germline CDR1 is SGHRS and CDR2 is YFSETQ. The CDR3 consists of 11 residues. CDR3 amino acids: CASGQGHEQYF. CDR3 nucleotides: TGCGCCAGCGGTCAGGGTCACGAGCAGTACTTC.

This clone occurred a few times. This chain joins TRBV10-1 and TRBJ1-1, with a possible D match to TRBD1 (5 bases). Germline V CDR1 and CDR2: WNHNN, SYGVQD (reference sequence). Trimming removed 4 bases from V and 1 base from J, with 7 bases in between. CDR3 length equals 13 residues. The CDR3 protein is CASSGGANTEAFF. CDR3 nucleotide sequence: TGCGCCAGCAGTGGAGGGGCGAACACTGAAGCTTTCTTT.

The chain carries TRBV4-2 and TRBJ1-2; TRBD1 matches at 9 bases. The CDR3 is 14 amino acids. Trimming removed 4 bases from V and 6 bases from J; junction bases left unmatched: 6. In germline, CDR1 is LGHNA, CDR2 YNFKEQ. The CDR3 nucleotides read TGTGCCAGCAGCCCGGAAACAGGGGGCGATGGCTACACCTTC. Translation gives CASSPETGGDGYTF.

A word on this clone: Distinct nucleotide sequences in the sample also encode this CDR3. The CDR3 DNA follows: TGCGCCAGCAGCCTGGCAGGGAGCTCCTACGAGCAGTACTTC. This sequence encodes CASSLAGSSYEQYF. The rearrangement uses TRBV5-1 and TRBJ2-7; D might be TRBD1 or TRBD2, each matching 5 bases. The V end was cut by 4 bases, the J end by 0 bases, with 11 bases between. There are 14 residues in the CDR3. Germline V gives CDR1 SGHRS, CDR2 YFSETQ.

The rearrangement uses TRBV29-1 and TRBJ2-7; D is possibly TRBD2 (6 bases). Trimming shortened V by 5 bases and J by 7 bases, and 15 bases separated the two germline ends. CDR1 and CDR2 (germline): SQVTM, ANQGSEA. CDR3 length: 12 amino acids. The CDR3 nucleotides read TGCAGCGTTACCAGCCCCGCGGGAGAGCAGTACTTC. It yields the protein CSVTSPAGEQYF.

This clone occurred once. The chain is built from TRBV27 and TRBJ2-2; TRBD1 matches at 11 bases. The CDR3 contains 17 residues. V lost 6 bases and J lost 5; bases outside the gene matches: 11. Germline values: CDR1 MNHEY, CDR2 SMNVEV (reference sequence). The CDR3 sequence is CASSTTGTGGRTGELFF. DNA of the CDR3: TGTGCCAGCAGCACAACCGGGACAGGGGGTCGAACCGGGGAGCTGTTTTTT.

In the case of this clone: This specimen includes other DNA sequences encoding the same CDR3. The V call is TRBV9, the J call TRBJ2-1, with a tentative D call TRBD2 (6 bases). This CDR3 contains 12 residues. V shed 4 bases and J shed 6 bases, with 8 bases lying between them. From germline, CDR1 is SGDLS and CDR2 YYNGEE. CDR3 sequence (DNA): TGTGCCAGCAGCACCGGGGGCAATGAGCAGTTCTTC. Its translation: CASSTGGNEQFF.

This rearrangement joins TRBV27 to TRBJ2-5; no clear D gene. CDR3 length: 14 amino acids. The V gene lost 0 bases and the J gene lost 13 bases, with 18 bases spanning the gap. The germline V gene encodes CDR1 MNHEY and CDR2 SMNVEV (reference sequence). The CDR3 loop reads CASSLSPLQFRSYF. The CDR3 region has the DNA TGTGCCAGCAGTTTATCCCCGCTGCAGTTTAGATCGTACTTC.

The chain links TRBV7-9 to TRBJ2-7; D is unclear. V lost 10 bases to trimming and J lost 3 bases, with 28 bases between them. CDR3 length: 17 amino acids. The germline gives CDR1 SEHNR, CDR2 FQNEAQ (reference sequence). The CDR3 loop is CATVIWAELRQDYEQYF. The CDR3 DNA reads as TGTGCCACCGTGATTTGGGCGGAATTAAGGCAGGACTACGAGCAGTACTTC.

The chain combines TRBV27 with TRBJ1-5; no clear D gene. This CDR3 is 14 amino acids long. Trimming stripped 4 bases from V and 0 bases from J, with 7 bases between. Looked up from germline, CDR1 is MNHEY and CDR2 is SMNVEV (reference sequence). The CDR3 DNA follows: TGTGCCAGCAGTTCGGGAAATAGCAATCAGCCCCAGCATTTT. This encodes CASSSGNSNQPQHF.

Written as DNA, the CDR3 is TGTGCCAGCAGCATAGCCGGGAACAACGGCGAGCAGTACTTC. Its protein product is CASSIAGNNGEQYF. The chain joins TRBV27 to TRBJ2-7; TRBD2 is a possible D gene (5 bases). Trimming removed 6 bases from V and 6 bases from J, with 18 bases in between. Germline-derived CDR1 and CDR2 are MNHEY and SMNVEV (reference sequence). CDR3 length: 14 residues.

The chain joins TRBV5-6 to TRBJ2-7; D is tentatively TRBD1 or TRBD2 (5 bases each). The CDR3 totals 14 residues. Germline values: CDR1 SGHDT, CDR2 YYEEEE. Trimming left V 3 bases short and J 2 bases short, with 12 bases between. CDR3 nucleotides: TGTGCCAGCAGCTCCCGGGACGGACCCTACGAGCAGTACTTC. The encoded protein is CASSSRDGPYEQYF.

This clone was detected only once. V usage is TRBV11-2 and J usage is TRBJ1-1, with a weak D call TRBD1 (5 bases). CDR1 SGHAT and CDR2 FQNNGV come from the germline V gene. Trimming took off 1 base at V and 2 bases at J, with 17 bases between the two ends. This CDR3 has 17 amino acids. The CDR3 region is CASSLAVLDNRNTEAFF. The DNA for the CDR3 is TGTGCCAGCAGCTTAGCGGTCCTGGACAATAGAAACACTGAAGCTTTCTTT.

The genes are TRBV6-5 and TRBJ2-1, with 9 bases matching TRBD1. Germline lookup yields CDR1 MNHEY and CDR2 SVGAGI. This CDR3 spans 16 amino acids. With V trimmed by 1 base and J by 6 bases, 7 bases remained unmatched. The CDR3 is CASSYFFGQGRNEQFF. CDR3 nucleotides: TGTGCCAGCAGTTACTTTTTCGGACAGGGGCGCAATGAGCAGTTCTTC.

The CDR3, as DNA: TGTGCCAGCAGCTTAATAGTAGGACAGGGGGCCTCCTACGAGCAGTACTTC. This codes for CASSLIVGQGASYEQYF. V and J are TRBV7-6 and TRBJ2-7; 11 bases agree with TRBD1. This CDR3 has 17 amino acids. Germline values: CDR1 SGHVS, CDR2 FNYEAQ. J lost 0 bases, V lost 2 bases, and 6 bases had no gene match.

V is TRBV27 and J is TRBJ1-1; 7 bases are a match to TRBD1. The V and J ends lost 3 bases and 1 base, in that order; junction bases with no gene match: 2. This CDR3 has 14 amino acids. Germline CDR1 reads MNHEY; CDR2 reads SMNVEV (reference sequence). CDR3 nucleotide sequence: TGTGCCAGCAGTTTGACAGGGTGGAACACTGAAGCTTTCTTT. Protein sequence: CASSLTGWNTEAFF.

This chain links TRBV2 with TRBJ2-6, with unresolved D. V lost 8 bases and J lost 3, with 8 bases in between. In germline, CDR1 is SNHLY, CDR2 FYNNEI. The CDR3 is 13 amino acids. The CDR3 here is CASGIGGANVLTF. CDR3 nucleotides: TGTGCCAGCGGGATTGGTGGGGCCAACGTCCTGACTTTC.

For the CDR3, the DNA is TGCGCCAGCAGCCAAGGGGGCGGGAGCACCTACGAGCAGTACTTC. Translation gives CASSQGGGSTYEQYF. This chain uses TRBV4-1 with TRBJ2-7, with TRBD2 matching 7 bases. There are 15 residues in the CDR3. CDR1 and CDR2 (germline): MGHRA, YSYEKL. V was clipped by 1 base and J by 2 bases; unmatched bases: 5.

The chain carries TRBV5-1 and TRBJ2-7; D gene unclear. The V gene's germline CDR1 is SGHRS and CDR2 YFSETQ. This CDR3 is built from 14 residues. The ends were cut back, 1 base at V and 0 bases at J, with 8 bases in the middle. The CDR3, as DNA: TGCGCCAGCAGCTTGTCGGCAGGCTCCTACGAGCAGTACTTC. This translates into CASSLSAGSYEQYF.

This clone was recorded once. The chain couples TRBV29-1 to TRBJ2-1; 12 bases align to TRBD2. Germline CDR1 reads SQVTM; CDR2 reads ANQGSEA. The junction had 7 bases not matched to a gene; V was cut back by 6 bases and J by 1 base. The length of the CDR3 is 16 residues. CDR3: CSVPETSGGSYNEQFF. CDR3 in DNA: TGCAGCGTGCCAGAGACTAGCGGGGGATCCTACAATGAGCAGTTCTTC.

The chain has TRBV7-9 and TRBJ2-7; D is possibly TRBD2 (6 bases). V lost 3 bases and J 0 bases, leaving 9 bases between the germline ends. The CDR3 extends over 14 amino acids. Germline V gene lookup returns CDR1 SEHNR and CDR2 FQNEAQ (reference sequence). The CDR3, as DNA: TGTGCCAGCAGCTTCTCGCGGGACTCCTACGAGCAGTACTTC. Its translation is CASSFSRDSYEQYF.

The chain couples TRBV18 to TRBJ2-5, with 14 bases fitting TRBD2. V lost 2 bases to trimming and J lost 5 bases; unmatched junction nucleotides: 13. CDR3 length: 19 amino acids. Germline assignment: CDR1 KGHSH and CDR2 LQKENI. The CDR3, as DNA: TGTGCCAGCTCACCATGGAGACCGGGACTAGCGGGAGTTTTGGAGACCCAGTACTTC. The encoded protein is CASSPWRPGLAGVLETQYF.

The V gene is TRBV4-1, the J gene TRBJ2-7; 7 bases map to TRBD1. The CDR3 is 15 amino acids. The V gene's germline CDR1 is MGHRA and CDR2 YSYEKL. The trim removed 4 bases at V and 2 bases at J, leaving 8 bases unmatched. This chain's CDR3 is CASSLAGTAPYEQYF. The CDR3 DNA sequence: TGCGCCAGCAGCCTCGCCGGGACAGCGCCCTACGAGCAGTACTTC.

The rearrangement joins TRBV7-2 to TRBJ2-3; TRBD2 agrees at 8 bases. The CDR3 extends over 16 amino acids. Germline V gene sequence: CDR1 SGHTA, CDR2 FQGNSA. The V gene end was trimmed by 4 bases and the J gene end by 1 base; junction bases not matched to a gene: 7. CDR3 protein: CASSSRTSLRTDTQYF. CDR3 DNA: TGTGCCAGCAGCTCAAGGACTAGCTTACGCACAGATACGCAGTATTTT. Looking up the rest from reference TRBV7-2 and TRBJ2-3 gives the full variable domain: GAGVSQSPSNKVTEKGKDVELRCDPISGHTALYWYRQSLGQGLEFLIYFQGNSAPDKSGLPSDRFSAERTGGSVSTLTIQRTQQEDSAVYLCASSSRTSLRTDTQYFGPGTRLTVL.

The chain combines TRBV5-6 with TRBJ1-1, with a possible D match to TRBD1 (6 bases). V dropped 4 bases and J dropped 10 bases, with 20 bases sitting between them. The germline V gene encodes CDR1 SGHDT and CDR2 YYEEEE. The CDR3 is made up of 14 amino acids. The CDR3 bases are TGTGCCAGCAGCACCCCGGCGGGGGCTCTGGGAGCTTTCTTT. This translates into CASSTPAGALGAFF.